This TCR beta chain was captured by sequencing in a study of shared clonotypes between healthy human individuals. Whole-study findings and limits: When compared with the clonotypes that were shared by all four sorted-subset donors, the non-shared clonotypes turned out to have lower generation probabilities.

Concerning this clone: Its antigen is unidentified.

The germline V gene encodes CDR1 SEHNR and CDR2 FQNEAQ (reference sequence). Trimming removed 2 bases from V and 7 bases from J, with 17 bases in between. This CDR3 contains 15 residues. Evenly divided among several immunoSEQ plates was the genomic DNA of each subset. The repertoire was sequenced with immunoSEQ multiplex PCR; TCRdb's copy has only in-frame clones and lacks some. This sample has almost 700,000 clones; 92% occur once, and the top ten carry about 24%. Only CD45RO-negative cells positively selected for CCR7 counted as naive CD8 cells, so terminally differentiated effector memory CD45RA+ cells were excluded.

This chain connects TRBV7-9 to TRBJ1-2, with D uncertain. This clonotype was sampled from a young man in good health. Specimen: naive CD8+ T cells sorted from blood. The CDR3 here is CASSLSVRQVGGYTF. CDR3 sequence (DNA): TGTGCCAGCAGCTTAAGTGTGCGGCAGGTCGGTGGCTACACCTTC.